This TCR beta chain was sequenced for a study of T cell responses to AZD1222 COVID-19 vaccine. The table came from immunoSEQ multiplex PCR; TCRdb's copy has only in-frame clones and leaves some out. The sample carries approximately 200,000 clones, 85% to 95% recorded once. Comments on this clone: The antigen remains unidentified.

V lost 6 bases and J lost 10, with 16 bases in between. The CDR3 runs 13 residues. Germline lookup yields CDR1 MNHEY and CDR2 SVGAGI. Points from the study as a whole: Among AZD1222 vaccinees, only six or seven were seropositive at baseline. Within unmutated variant regions lay the reported targets of nearly half of spike-specific TCRs. Once two AZD1222 doses were given, Spike-specific TCR breadth and depth went up.

Here the sequenced sample was peripheral blood, taken on day 0 of AZD1222 vaccination. This chain links TRBV6-5 with TRBJ2-1; unclear D gene. The TCR originated in an adult in good health. This chain's CDR3 is CASREHVAREQFF. The CDR3 coding sequence is TGTGCCAGCAGGGAGCATGTGGCTAGGGAGCAGTTCTTC.